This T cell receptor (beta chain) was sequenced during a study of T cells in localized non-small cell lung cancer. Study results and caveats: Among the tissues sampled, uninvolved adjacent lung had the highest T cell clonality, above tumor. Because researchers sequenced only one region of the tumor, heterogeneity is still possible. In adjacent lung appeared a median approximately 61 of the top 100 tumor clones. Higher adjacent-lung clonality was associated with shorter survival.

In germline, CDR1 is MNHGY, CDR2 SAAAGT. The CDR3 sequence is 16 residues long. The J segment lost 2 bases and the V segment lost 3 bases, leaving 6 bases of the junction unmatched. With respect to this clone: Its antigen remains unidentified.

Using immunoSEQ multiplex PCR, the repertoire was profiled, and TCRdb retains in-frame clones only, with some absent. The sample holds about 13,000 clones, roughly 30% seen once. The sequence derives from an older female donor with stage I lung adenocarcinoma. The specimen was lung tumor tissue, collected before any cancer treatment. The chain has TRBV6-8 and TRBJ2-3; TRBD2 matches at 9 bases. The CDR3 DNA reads TGTGCCAGCAGTTATGGCGGGGGGGAAATCACAGATACGCAGTATTTT. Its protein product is CASSYGGGEITDTQYF.